The 2 T cell receptor beta chains listed next were all sequenced from one sample in a study of T cells in Graves' hyperthyroidism and ophthalmopathy. Regions amplified from RNA transcripts were the TCR beta CDR3 regions. First-round RT-PCR targeting the TCR CDR3 was performed with the HTBI primer set. TCRdb independently ran MiXCR on the multiplex PCR reads; one entry per CDR3 protein. The data show over 250,000 distinct CDR3 sequences, less than 30% seen once. The sequencing sample was made of blood. Every receptor here comes from a man aged 35-49 years with Graves' hyperthyroidism that later progressed to Graves' ophthalmopathy.

This clonotype was observed at least ten times. This sequence joins TRBV5-1 and TRBJ1-1; D remains ambiguous. Germline loops: CDR1 SGHRS, CDR2 YFSETQ. V lost 0 bases, J lost 1 base, and 10 bases lay in between. This CDR3 spans 15 amino acids. CDR3 bases: TGCGCCAGCAGCTTGGACGGCAGAAAGAACACTGAAGCTTTCTTT. Its protein is CASSLDGRKNTEAFF.

The chain uses TRBV13 and TRBJ2-5; 11 bases are shared with TRBD1. The CDR3 covers 16 residues. The V and J ends lost 6 bases and 4 bases, in that order; junction bases with no gene match: 10. CDR1 is PRHDT and CDR2 is FYEKMQ in the germline V gene (reference sequence). CDR3 DNA: TGTGCCAGCAGAAATTCGGGACAGGGGGAGAGAGAGACCCAGTACTTC. Translated: CASRNSGQGERETQYF.